This TCR beta chain stems from a study of shared clonotypes between healthy human individuals. The wider study: Three CD4 naive, three CD4 memory, two CD8 naive and one CD8 memory plate were used per donor. Study findings and constraints: Estimated richness was generally greater in naive than memory subsets. The donor pool, a small one, limited the genetic and exposure-history diversity represented. Even with large depth, rarefaction showed that sorted-subset sequencing was incomplete.

Regarding this clone: Antigen specificity is unknown.

Naive CD8 cells lacked CD45RO and underwent positive selection for CCR7, leaving out terminally differentiated effector memory CD45RA+ cells. This CDR3 region has 13 residues. V was clipped by 4 bases and J by 7 bases, with 14 bases between them. Germline CDR1 reads SGDLS; CDR2 reads YYNGEE. TCRdb's table, derived via immunoSEQ multiplex PCR, lists solely in-frame clones and lacks some. The sample shows around 2.1 million clones, more than 85% of them seen only once. The receptor's source is a man aged 18 to 29 in good health. Some clones in this sample may be carry-over from other donors' samples. The rearrangement links TRBV9 to TRBJ1-2, with a tentative D call TRBD1 (6 bases). Sample: naive CD8+ T cells from PBMCs. The CDR3 spells CASSSNGGFGYTF. The DNA of the CDR3 is TGTGCCAGCAGCTCGAACGGGGGCTTTGGCTACACCTTC.